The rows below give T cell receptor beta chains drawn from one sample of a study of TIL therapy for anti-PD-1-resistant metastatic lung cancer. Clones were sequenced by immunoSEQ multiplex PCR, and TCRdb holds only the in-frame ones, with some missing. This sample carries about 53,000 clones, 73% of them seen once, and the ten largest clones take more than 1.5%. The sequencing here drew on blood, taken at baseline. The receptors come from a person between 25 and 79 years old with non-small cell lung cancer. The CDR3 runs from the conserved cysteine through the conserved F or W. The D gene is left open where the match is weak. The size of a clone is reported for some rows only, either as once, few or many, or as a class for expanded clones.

CASTKDPTDNSGNTIYF | TGTGCCAGTACTAAGGACCCAACGGATAACTCTGGAAACACCATATATTTT | TRBJ1-3 | TRBV19 | . | .
CATKRLAGSSYEQYF | TGTGCCACCAAGCGTCTAGCGGGGTCCTCCTACGAGCAGTACTTC | TRBJ2-7 | TRBV19 | TRBD2 | few
CASSVYEQYF | TGTGCCAGCAGTGTATACGAGCAGTACTTC | TRBJ2-7 | TRBV2 | . | .
CASSLLQIGTDTQYF | TGTGCCAGCAGTTTGCTACAGATCGGGACAGATACGCAGTATTTT | TRBJ2-3 | TRBV2 | . | .
CATHPVGMYVNLYGYTF | TGTGCCACCCACCCGGTAGGGATGTACGTAAATCTCTATGGCTACACCTTC | TRBJ1-2 | TRBV28 | . | .
CASRAGGHYNEQFF | TGTGCCAGTCGAGCGGGCGGGCACTACAATGAGCAGTTCTTC | TRBJ2-1 | TRBV19 | . | few
CATRVGQGFGELFF | TGTGCCACCAGAGTGGGTCAGGGGTTCGGGGAGCTGTTTTTT | TRBJ2-2 | TRBV15 | . | .
CASSSSLGEKLFF | TGTGCCAGCAGTTCCAGTCTTGGTGAAAAACTGTTTTTT | TRBJ1-4 | TRBV28 | . | .
CASSLGAGFYGYTF | TGTGCCAGCAGCTTAGGTGCAGGGTTCTATGGCTACACCTTC | TRBJ1-2 | TRBV7-2 | . | few
CASSLAESLGEKLFF | TGTGCCAGCAGCTTGGCTGAATCCTTGGGGGAAAAACTGTTTTTT | TRBJ1-4 | TRBV5-8 | . | .
CASSPRVGLRDTGELFF | TGTGCCAGCAGCCCACGAGTGGGACTTCGCGACACCGGGGAGCTGTTTTTT | TRBJ2-2 | TRBV11-2 | . | .
CASSLGLGGYEQYF | TGCGCCAGCAGCTTGGGGCTAGGAGGGTACGAGCAGTACTTC | TRBJ2-7 | TRBV5-1 | . | .
CASSLARTLVIADTQYF | TGTGCCAGCAGCTTGGCCCGTACCCTAGTCATAGCAGATACGCAGTATTTT | TRBJ2-3 | TRBV5-6 | . | .
CASSAGTASGNTIYF | TGTGCCAGTAGTGCCGGGACAGCCTCTGGAAACACCATATATTTT | TRBJ1-3 | TRBV19 | TRBD1 | few
CASSPQRGDYNEQFF | TGTGCCAGCTCACCACAGCGGGGGGACTACAATGAGCAGTTCTTC | TRBJ2-1 | TRBV18 | TRBD2 | few
CASSHMGGGGFAEQYF | TGTGCCAGCAGCCACATGGGCGGCGGTGGCTTTGCTGAGCAGTACTTC | TRBJ2-7 | TRBV7-8 | . | .
CASNTGGNEQYF | TGTGCCAGCAATACAGGGGGTAACGAGCAGTACTTC | TRBJ2-7 | TRBV6-1 | TRBD1 | .
CASSLGQAPPYEQYF | TGCGCCAGCAGCTTGGGACAGGCACCCCCGTACGAGCAGTACTTC | TRBJ2-7 | TRBV5-1 | . | .
CASSLEDRFNSPLHF | TGTGCCAGCAGCTTAGAGGACCGATTTAATTCACCCCTCCACTTT | TRBJ1-6 | TRBV7-2 | . | once
CASSQDGPGTSPYNEQFF | TGCGCCAGCAGCCAAGATGGCCCCGGGACTAGCCCCTACAATGAGCAGTTCTTC | TRBJ2-1 | TRBV4-3 | TRBD2 | once
CASSLGTGVGSPLHF | TGTGCCAGCAGCTTAGGGACAGGGGTAGGTTCACCCCTCCACTTT | TRBJ1-6 | TRBV7-2 | TRBD1 | .
CASSVGQGSEQFF | TGCGCCAGCAGCGTGGGACAGGGGAGTGAGCAGTTCTTC | TRBJ2-1 | TRBV5-1 | TRBD1 | .
CASSPQEENQPQHF | TGTGCCAGCAGTCCCCAGGAGGAAAATCAGCCCCAGCATTTT | TRBJ1-5 | TRBV6-1 | . | few
CASSAFGQGSYEQYF | TGTGCCAGTAGTGCCTTCGGACAGGGAAGCTACGAGCAGTACTTC | TRBJ2-7 | TRBV19 | TRBD1 | once
CASNTGGTYGYTF | TGTGCCAGCAACACAGGGGGAACCTATGGCTACACCTTC | TRBJ1-2 | TRBV6-1 | TRBD1 | many
CASSLDLVSGGTYF | TGTGCCAGCAGCCTTGATTTGGTTAGCGGGGGGACGTATTTT | TRBJ2-3 | TRBV7-2 | TRBD2 | .
CASSATVQSAYEQYF | TGTGCCAGCAGCGCGACAGTTCAAAGTGCCTACGAGCAGTACTTC | TRBJ2-7 | TRBV9 | . | .
CASRMTGVSYGYTF | TGTGCCAGCAGGATGACAGGGGTTTCCTATGGCTACACCTTC | TRBJ1-2 | TRBV28 | TRBD1 | .
CASSLAGAGSPLHF | TGTGCCAGCAGCTTAGCGGGGGCCGGGTCACCCCTCCACTTT | TRBJ1-6 | TRBV7-9 | . | .
CASSLDGPNTEAFF | TGTGCCAGCAGCTTGGACGGCCCGAACACTGAAGCTTTCTTT | TRBJ1-1 | TRBV5-4 | . | few
CASSLAVLTEAFF | TGTGCCAGCAGCTTAGCGGTACTGACTGAAGCTTTCTTT | TRBJ1-1 | TRBV11-2 | . | .
CASSREGGNYGYTF | TGTGCCAGCAGCAGAGAAGGCGGTAACTATGGCTACACCTTC | TRBJ1-2 | TRBV7-2 | . | .
CASSPWTSRYEQYF | TGTGCCAGTAGTCCGTGGACTAGTCGGTACGAGCAGTACTTC | TRBJ2-7 | TRBV19 | TRBD2 | few
CASSLGFSSGNTIYF | TGCGCCAGCAGCCTTGGATTTAGCTCTGGAAACACCATATATTTT | TRBJ1-3 | TRBV5-1 | . | .
CASSPPTGAGNQPQHF | TGTGCCAGCAGCCCACCGACAGGGGCCGGCAATCAGCCCCAGCATTTT | TRBJ1-5 | TRBV28 | TRBD1 | .
CASSLLAGGVSSQYF | TGTGCCAGCAGCTTATTAGCGGGAGGGGTTTCCTCGCAGTATTTT | TRBJ2-3 | TRBV7-9 | TRBD2 | .
CASSLGLRETQYF | TGTGCCAGCAGCTTAGGGCTGAGGGAGACCCAGTACTTC | TRBJ2-5 | TRBV7-3 | . | .
CASSSIHRGYTEAFF | TGTGCCAGCAGTTCGATCCACAGGGGGTACACTGAAGCTTTCTTT | TRBJ1-1 | TRBV2 | TRBD1 | .
CASSPDLYEQYF | TGTGCCAGCAGTCCGGACCTCTACGAGCAGTACTTC | TRBJ2-7 | TRBV2 | . | .
CASSSLNPYEQYF | TGCGCCAGCAGCTCCCTTAATCCGTACGAGCAGTACTTC | TRBJ2-7 | TRBV5-1 | . | once
CASSEAGRAYEQYF | TGTGCCAGCAGTGAAGCGGGCAGGGCATACGAGCAGTACTTC | TRBJ2-7 | TRBV2 | . | few
CASSPTGSTEAFF | TGTGCCAGCAGCCCGACAGGGTCCACTGAAGCTTTCTTT | TRBJ1-1 | TRBV5-4 | TRBD1 | .
CASSLDSGKYNEQFF | TGTGCCAGCAGCTTGGATAGTGGAAAATACAATGAGCAGTTCTTC | TRBJ2-1 | TRBV5-4 | . | .
CASSIGFGYSGANVLTF | TGTGCCAGTAGTATCGGATTTGGGTACTCTGGGGCCAACGTCCTGACTTTC | TRBJ2-6 | TRBV19 | . | .
CASSPGGSGSGELFF | TGTGCCAGCAGCCCCGGCGGTAGCGGGTCCGGGGAGCTGTTTTTT | TRBJ2-2 | TRBV7-3 | TRBD2 | .